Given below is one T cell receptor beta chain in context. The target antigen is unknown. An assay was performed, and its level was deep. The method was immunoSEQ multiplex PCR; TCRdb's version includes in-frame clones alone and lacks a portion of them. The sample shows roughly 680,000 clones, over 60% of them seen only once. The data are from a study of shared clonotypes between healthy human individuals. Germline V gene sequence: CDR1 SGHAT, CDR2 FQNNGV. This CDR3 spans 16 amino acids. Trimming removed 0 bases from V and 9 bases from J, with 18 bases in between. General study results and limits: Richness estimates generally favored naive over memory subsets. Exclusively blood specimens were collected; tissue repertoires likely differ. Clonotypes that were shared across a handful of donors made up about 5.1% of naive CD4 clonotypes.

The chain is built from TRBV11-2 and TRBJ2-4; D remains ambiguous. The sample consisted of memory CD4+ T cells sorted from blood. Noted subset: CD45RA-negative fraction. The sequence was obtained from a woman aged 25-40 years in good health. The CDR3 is CASSLDLRTPQGIQYF. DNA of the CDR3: TGTGCCAGCAGCTTAGATCTTCGGACCCCGCAAGGCATTCAGTACTTC.